This T cell receptor (beta chain) was observed in a study of cytomegalovirus exposure and HLA in healthy donors. This clone was detected only a few times. Its target is unknown. A multiplex PCR was run with 60 Vbeta primers and 13 Jbeta primers. Generated by immunoSEQ multiplex PCR, the TCRdb table keeps only in-frame clones and is missing some. The sample holds some 120,000 clones, about 80% seen once. Study results and caveats: Reported findings show TCR beta sequences accurately forecast HLA-A and HLA-B alleles in most subjects.

This TCR was recovered from a human donor in good health. Specimen: PBMCs.

For the CDR3, the DNA is TGTGCCAGCAGGGGATACAGGGATGTAAATTCACCCCTCCACTTT. It yields the protein CASRGYRDVNSPLHF. V is TRBV2 and J is TRBJ1-6, with a tentative D call TRBD1 (6 bases). This CDR3 comprises 15 residues. Looked up from germline, CDR1 is SNHLY and CDR2 is FYNNEI. Trimming took off 6 bases at V and 7 bases at J, with 16 bases between the two ends.